Listed here are 20 T cell receptor beta chains from one sample, sequenced in a study of graft-versus-host responses after intestinal transplantation. Sequenced by immunoSEQ multiplex PCR; TCRdb stores in-frame clones only, minus some. This table holds more than 20,000 clones, 83% found once. Here the sequenced sample was PBMCs, taken 28 days after intestinal transplant. The origin of the receptors is a human patient who received an intestinal transplant, so some T cells may come from the graft donor.

V is TRBV11-2 and J is TRBJ2-7; D not certain. V lost 1 base, J lost 9 bases, and 10 bases lay in between. The CDR3 has 12 amino acids. In germline, CDR1 is SGHAT, CDR2 FQNNGV. CDR3 region: CASSLGTVGQYF. In DNA, the CDR3 is TGTGCCAGCAGCTTAGGAACAGTAGGGCAGTACTTC.

The chain recombines TRBV2 with TRBJ1-2, with D possibly matching TRBD1 (6 bases). Per the germline V gene, CDR1 is SNHLY and CDR2 is FYNNEI. The CDR3 totals 12 residues. V was pared by 10 bases and J by 4 bases, with 13 bases between. The CDR3 nucleotides read TGTGCCACTACAACAGGGTTCTATGGCTACACCTTC. It codes for CATTTGFYGYTF.

This chain joins TRBV7-9 and TRBJ2-7; D not resolved. The germline V and J ends were trimmed by 1 base and 7 bases, with 11 bases remaining between them. The CDR3 has 13 residues. Per the germline V gene, CDR1 is SEHNR and CDR2 is FQNEAQ (reference sequence). In DNA, the CDR3 is TGTGCCAGCAGCTTAGGGGCCCACATAGAGCAGTACTTC. This gives the protein CASSLGAHIEQYF.

This clone was observed once. The rearrangement joins TRBV27 to TRBJ2-7; no definite D call. CDR3 size: 12 residues. Trimming took off 4 bases at V and 0 bases at J, with 4 bases between the two ends. Germline V lookup: CDR1 MNHEY, CDR2 SMNVEV (reference sequence). The CDR3 nucleotides read TGTGCCAGCAGTTCCTACTCCTACGAGCAGTACTTC. It encodes CASSSYSYEQYF.

This clone has just one count. The rearrangement links TRBV14 to TRBJ2-1, with D perhaps matching TRBD1 (6 bases). Trimming left V 4 bases short and J 5 bases short, with 12 bases between. CDR1 is SGHDN, CDR2 FVKESK, per germline. The CDR3 sequence is 14 residues long. CDR3 nucleotide sequence: TGTGCCAGCAGCCCGGGACATCGGAACAATGAGCAGTTCTTC. This gives the protein CASSPGHRNNEQFF.

This sequence joins TRBV5-1 and TRBJ2-1; D unresolved. CDR3 size: 13 residues. The germline CDR1 and CDR2 sequences are SGHRS and YFSETQ. V lost 1 base and J 6 bases, leaving 8 bases between the germline ends. The CDR3 region has the DNA TGCGCCAGCAGCTTGTTAGGGTTCAATGAGCAGTTCTTC. Protein: CASSLLGFNEQFF.

This clone has only one observation. The chain is built from TRBV19 and TRBJ2-1, with 13 bases matching TRBD2. This CDR3 comprises 19 residues. CDR1 and CDR2 from the germline V gene are LNHDA and SQIVND (reference sequence). V trimming: 7 bases; J trimming: 8 bases; junction bases outside the gene matches: 20. The CDR3 DNA is TGTGCCAGTATGGGAACTAGCGGGAGGGCGTTTCATCGCCTAGATGAGCAGTTCTTC. It encodes CASMGTSGRAFHRLDEQFF.

The V and J genes are TRBV29-1 and TRBJ1-2; D remains unclear. Germline CDR1 reads SQVTM; CDR2 reads ANQGSEA. V was trimmed by 4 bases and J by 7 bases, leaving 13 bases between them. The CDR3 runs to 12 residues. This CDR3 reads CSVVGQVGGYTF. In DNA, the CDR3 is TGCAGCGTTGTGGGTCAGGTCGGTGGCTACACCTTC.

The chain has TRBV11-2 and TRBJ2-3; D is possibly TRBD1 or TRBD2 (5 bases each). The CDR3 consists of 14 residues. V lost 3 bases and J 2 bases, leaving 9 bases between the germline ends. Germline V gene data show CDR1 as SGHAT and CDR2 as FQNNGV. CDR3 nucleotide sequence: TGTGCCAGCAGCTTGTGGGGACCCACAGATACGCAGTATTTT. It yields the protein CASSLWGPTDTQYF.

This chain connects TRBV28 to TRBJ2-3; 7 nucleotides line up with TRBD1. Trimming cost V 2 bases and J 1 base; bases outside gene matches: 3. Per the germline V gene, CDR1 is MDHEN and CDR2 is SYDVKM. This CDR3 comprises 15 residues. This CDR3 reads CASSLSGTGTDTQYF. The CDR3 DNA reads as TGTGCCAGCAGTTTAAGTGGGACAGGCACAGATACGCAGTATTTT.

The chain recombines TRBV7-6 with TRBJ2-1; no firm D call. Germline V gives CDR1 SGHVS, CDR2 FNYEAQ. The CDR3 covers 12 residues. V lost 6 bases, J lost 10 bases, and 13 bases lay in between. CDR3 sequence: CASRSYGREQFF. The DNA of the CDR3 is TGTGCCAGCAGATCCTATGGACGAGAGCAGTTCTTC.

This chain connects TRBV7-6 to TRBJ2-1; 10 bases fit TRBD2. This CDR3 has 16 residues. The germline V gene encodes CDR1 SGHVS and CDR2 FNYEAQ. The V and J ends lost 5 bases and 2 bases, in that order; junction bases with no gene match: 6. In DNA, the CDR3 is TGTGCCAGCAGCCCGCGGACTAGCGGTGCCTACAATGAGCAGTTCTTC. This encodes CASSPRTSGAYNEQFF. Complete variable domain (other parts from reference TRBV7-6 and TRBJ2-1): GAGVSQSPRYKVTKRGQDVALRCDPISGHVSLYWYRQALGQGPEFLTYFNYEAQQDKSGLPNDRFSAERPEGSISTLTIQRTEQRDSAMYRCASSPRTSGAYNEQFFGPGTRLTVL.

The chain combines TRBV30 with TRBJ2-5; D ambiguous. Trimming cost V 5 bases and J 5 bases, with 12 bases left between them. The CDR3 extends over 12 amino acids. Germline values: CDR1 GTSNPN, CDR2 SVGIG (reference sequence). CDR3 coding DNA: TGTGCCTGGGCGAGCGCCGGGGAGACCCAGTACTTC. Its translation is CAWASAGETQYF.

The chain couples TRBV29-1 to TRBJ2-7; weak D call: TRBD1 (5 bases). Per the germline V gene, CDR1 is SQVTM and CDR2 is ANQGSEA. V was trimmed by 1 base and J by 2 bases, leaving 21 bases between them. The CDR3 loop spans 17 amino acids. CDR3 sequence (DNA): TGCAGCGTTGAAGTTAGGGTCGACAGATACCCCACCTACGAGCAGTACTTC. Protein sequence: CSVEVRVDRYPTYEQYF.

This chain joins TRBV11-2 and TRBJ2-7; TRBD1 matches 7 bases. CDR1 and CDR2 from the germline V gene are SGHAT and FQNNGV. V was clipped by 1 base and J by 4 bases; unmatched bases: 7. This CDR3 has 15 residues. CDR3 amino acids: CASSLGRSGGYEQYF. Written as DNA, the CDR3 is TGTGCCAGCAGCTTAGGGCGATCAGGGGGTTACGAGCAGTACTTC.

V is TRBV6-1 and J is TRBJ1-5, with 7 bases fitting TRBD1. Germline loops: CDR1 MNHNS, CDR2 SASEGT. CDR3 length: 15 amino acids. V was clipped by 1 base and J by 3 bases; unmatched bases: 3. The CDR3 sequence: CASSEDRGYNQPQHF. The CDR3 coding sequence is TGTGCCAGCAGTGAAGACAGGGGATACAATCAGCCCCAGCATTTT.

About this clone: One end of the junction does not line up with germline, which may come from a read error. This chain joins TRBV28 and TRBJ1-2; D perhaps matches TRBD1 (6 bases). CDR3 size: 14 residues. Germline-derived CDR1 and CDR2 are MDHEN and SYDVKM. CDR3: CASSLSPTGSGHTF. The CDR3 nucleotides read TGTGCCAGCAGTTTATCGCCAACAGGGAGTGGCCACACCTTC.

This chain links TRBV7-2 with TRBJ1-6, with D uncertain. CDR1 and CDR2 from the germline V gene are SGHTA and FQGNSA. V was trimmed by 0 bases and J by 8 bases, leaving 8 bases between them. This CDR3 region has 14 residues. The CDR3 protein is CASSLAEGYSPLHF. Written as DNA, the CDR3 is TGTGCCAGCAGCTTAGCGGAGGGATATTCACCCCTCCACTTT.

This clone was seen only a few times. The chain combines TRBV6-1 with TRBJ2-7, with D possibly being TRBD1 or TRBD2 (5 bases each). The CDR3 covers 12 residues. V lost 10 bases and J 3 bases, leaving 13 bases between the germline ends. From germline, CDR1 is MNHNS and CDR2 SASEGT. In nucleotides, the CDR3 is TGTGCCATCCTGGTGGGGGACTACGAGCAGTACTTC. Encoded protein: CAILVGDYEQYF.

The chain combines TRBV4-1 with TRBJ2-1; 7 bases map to TRBD2. Trimming took 1 base from V and 8 from J; bases not matched to a gene: 8. This CDR3 contains 15 residues. The germline CDR1 and CDR2 sequences are MGHRA and YSYEKL. For the CDR3, the DNA is TGCGCCAGCAGCCAAGGGGGGGACTATCTATATGAGCAGTTCTTC. It codes for CASSQGGDYLYEQFF.